These 25 T cell receptor beta chains came from one sample sequenced in a study of blood T cell repertoires in COVID-19. Sequencing used immunoSEQ multiplex PCR; TCRdb keeps in-frame clones, though not all of them. Here the sample spans some 180,000 clones, 78% being singletons. Specimen: peripheral blood. Receptor source: a woman aged 80 or older with active or convalescent COVID-19.

CDR3 residues: CASSEGASGNEKLFF. Written as DNA, the CDR3 is TGTGCCAGCAGTGAGGGGGCTAGCGGTAATGAAAAACTGTTTTTT. This rearrangement joins TRBV2 to TRBJ1-4; possibly TRBD1 for D (6 bases). There are 15 residues in the CDR3. Trimming shortened V by 3 bases and J by 4 bases, and 12 bases separated the two germline ends. The V gene's germline CDR1 is SNHLY and CDR2 FYNNEI.

The chain carries TRBV3-1 (or the pseudogene TRBV3-2) and TRBJ1-5, with D unclear. The CDR3 has 15 residues. Germline V gene sequence: CDR1 LGHDT, CDR2 YNNKEL (reference sequence). V was clipped by 0 bases and J by 3 bases, with 9 bases between them. The CDR3 loop is CASSQDAGINQPQHF. The DNA of the CDR3 is TGTGCCAGCAGCCAAGATGCGGGGATCAATCAGCCCCAGCATTTT.

This chain connects TRBV28 to TRBJ2-7; 7 bases fit TRBD1. CDR3 size: 13 residues. The ends lost 7 bases at V and 6 bases at J; junction bases unmatched: 9. CDR1 MDHEN and CDR2 SYDVKM come from the germline V gene. Here the CDR3 DNA reads TGTGCCAGCATCCGCCAGGGGGTAGGCGAGCAGTACTTC. Protein: CASIRQGVGEQYF. Drawing the rest from reference TRBV28 and TRBJ2-7, the complete variable domain is DVKVTQSSRYLVKRTGEKVFLECVQDMDHENMFWYRQDPGLGLRLIYFSYDVKMKEKGDIPEGYSVSREKKERFSLILESASTNQTSMYLCASIRQGVGEQYFGPGTRLTVT.

The rearrangement uses TRBV5-6 and TRBJ1-2; 12 nucleotides agree with TRBD1. Looked up from germline, CDR1 is SGHDT and CDR2 is YYEEEE. The CDR3 has 15 amino acids. V dropped 5 bases and J dropped 10; count of bases not matched to a gene: 12. CDR3 in amino acids: CASSIPRGTGGAYTF. In DNA, the CDR3 is TGTGCCAGCAGTATCCCAAGAGGGACAGGGGGCGCCTACACCTTC.

This chain links TRBV28 with TRBJ1-2; 7 bases align to TRBD1. The germline V gene has CDR1 MDHEN and CDR2 SYDVKM. The CDR3 runs to 15 residues. The trim removed 6 bases at V and 3 bases at J, leaving 10 bases unmatched. CDR3 DNA: TGTGCCAGCAGGAGAGACCAAGGGACAGACTATGGCTACACCTTC. It is translated as CASRRDQGTDYGYTF.

About this clone: Additional DNA sequences in this sample encode the identical CDR3. This chain connects TRBV18 to TRBJ1-2; TRBD1 might be the D (5 bases). CDR3 length: 13 amino acids. Germline loops: CDR1 KGHSH, CDR2 LQKENI. V gave up 6 bases and J gave up 3 bases, with 11 bases separating them. The CDR3 DNA follows: TGTGCCAGCTCTCCAGACAGTGACTATGGCTACACCTTC. Amino acid sequence: CASSPDSDYGYTF.

The chain combines TRBV6-6 with TRBJ1-6, with 7 nucleotides matching TRBD1. The CDR3 totals 14 residues. The germline V gene has CDR1 MNHNY and CDR2 SVGAGI (reference sequence). The V gene end was trimmed by 6 bases and the J gene end by 5 bases; junction bases not matched to a gene: 4. The CDR3 coding sequence is TGTGCCAGCAGGCCGACAGGGAATAATTCACCCCTCCACTTT. Amino acids: CASRPTGNNSPLHF.

This chain connects TRBV7-2 to TRBJ2-3; maybe TRBD2 (6 bases). Germline CDR1 is SGHTA and CDR2 is FQGNSA. The CDR3 runs 15 residues. V was shortened by 3 bases and J by 7 bases, with 17 bases between the two germline ends. The CDR3 DNA reads TGTGCCAGCAGCTTGGGCGGGGCGGCGGTGAATACGCAGTATTTT. Its translation: CASSLGGAAVNTQYF.

The V call is TRBV5-1, the J call TRBJ1-2; 7 bases align to TRBD1. V lost 2 bases and J lost 4; bases outside the gene matches: 11. CDR1 is SGHRS, CDR2 YFSETQ, per germline. There are 16 residues in the CDR3. This chain's CDR3 is CASSLDSRQGGYGYTF. For the CDR3, the DNA is TGCGCCAGCAGCTTAGATAGTAGACAGGGAGGCTATGGCTACACCTTC. Full variable domain (remainder filled in from reference TRBV5-1 and TRBJ1-2): KAGVTQTPRYLIKTRGQQVTLSCSPISGHRSVSWYQQTPGQGLQFLFEYFSETQRNKGNFPGRFSGRQFSNSRSEMNVSTLELGDSALYLCASSLDSRQGGYGYTFGSGTRLTVV.

The chain uses TRBV7-6 and TRBJ1-3, with 9 bases fitting TRBD1. V was pared by 4 bases and J by 0 bases, with 16 bases of the junction left unmatched. The CDR3 has 20 amino acids. Per germline, CDR1 SGHVS and CDR2 FNYEAQ. The CDR3 coding sequence is TGTGCCAGCAGCTCACACCCGCGGGACAGGGCTGGATTCTCTGGAAACACCATATATTTT. It specifies CASSSHPRDRAGFSGNTIYF.

CDR3 loop: CASSFETSGGPWEQYF. Here the CDR3 DNA reads TGCGCCAGCAGCTTCGAGACTAGCGGGGGGCCTTGGGAGCAGTACTTC. The chain recombines TRBV5-1 with TRBJ2-7; 13 bases are shared with TRBD2. The germline gives CDR1 SGHRS, CDR2 YFSETQ. This CDR3 comprises 16 residues. After removal of 2 bases from V and 7 bases from J, the junction contained 9 bases not matched to a gene.

This clone has only a few counts. The chain joins TRBV11-3 to TRBJ2-2; 13 bases line up with TRBD2. Germline CDR1 SGHNT, CDR2 YENEEA. The V gene end was trimmed by 5 bases and the J gene end by 6 bases; junction bases not matched to a gene: 6. The CDR3 spans 16 residues. The DNA of the CDR3 is TGTGCCAGCAGCCCTCGGACTAGCGGGGGCCCCGGGGAGCTGTTTTTT. Protein sequence: CASSPRTSGGPGELFF. Full variable domain (remainder filled in from reference TRBV11-3 and TRBJ2-2): EAGVVQSPRYKIIEKKQPVAFWCNPISGHNTLYWYLQNLGQGPELLIRYENEEAVDDSQLPKDRFSAERLKGVDSTLKIQPAELGDSAVYLCASSPRTSGGPGELFFGEGSRLTVL.

This chain joins TRBV2 and TRBJ2-2; a possible D gene is TRBD1 (6 bases). CDR3 length: 14 amino acids. The germline CDR1 and CDR2 sequences are SNHLY and FYNNEI. Trimming took off 3 bases at V and 5 bases at J, with 10 bases between the two ends. Here the CDR3 DNA reads TGTGCCAGCAGTGACCCAGGGGTAACCGGGGAGCTGTTTTTT. Its translation is CASSDPGVTGELFF.

J is TRBJ1-1 and V is TRBV3-1 (or the pseudogene TRBV3-2); D is uncertain. Between the trimmed V and J ends, which lost 1 base and 7 bases, there was a span of 10 bases. Germline V gives CDR1 LGHDT, CDR2 YNNKEL (reference sequence). There are 13 residues in the CDR3. The CDR3 loop is CASSQVSPREAFF. DNA for the CDR3: TGTGCCAGCAGCCAAGTATCCCCGCGTGAAGCTTTCTTT.

V gene TRBV7-9 combines with J gene TRBJ2-3; D might be TRBD1 (5 bases). The CDR3 covers 14 residues. V dropped 0 bases and J dropped 3 bases, with 7 bases sitting between them. The germline gives CDR1 SEHNR, CDR2 FQNEAQ (reference sequence). CDR3 loop: CASSLAQETDTQYF. DNA for the CDR3: TGTGCCAGCAGCTTAGCACAGGAGACAGATACGCAGTATTTT.

The genes are TRBV9 and TRBJ2-5; 8 nucleotides agree with TRBD2. CDR3 length: 15 residues. Germline-derived CDR1 and CDR2 are SGDLS and YYNGEE. V lost 3 bases to trimming and J lost 2 bases; unmatched junction nucleotides: 6. For the CDR3, the DNA is TGTGCCAGCAGCGGTGGTAGCGGGGTACAAGAGACCCAGTACTTC. This translates into CASSGGSGVQETQYF.

This chain connects TRBV6-6 to TRBJ1-6, with 10 positions matching TRBD1. From germline, CDR1 is MNHNY and CDR2 SVGAGI (reference sequence). The CDR3 totals 14 residues. J lost 7 bases, V lost 6 bases, and 3 bases had no gene match. The CDR3 is CASRAGQGNSPLHF. The DNA for the CDR3 is TGTGCCAGCAGGGCGGGACAGGGGAATTCACCCCTCCACTTT.

The chain has TRBV20-1 and TRBJ1-5; D ambiguous. The CDR3 is made up of 13 amino acids. CDR1 is DFQATT, CDR2 SNEGSKA, per germline (reference sequence). The V end lost 3 bases, the J end lost 3 bases, and 9 bases lay between the germline ends. The CDR3 coding sequence is TGCAGTGCTAGTCCCGGGGTCAATCAGCCCCAGCATTTT. It is translated as CSASPGVNQPQHF.

DNA of the CDR3: TGCAGTGCTAGTTCCCCAGGGCTTAGCTATGGCTACACCTTC. Its protein is CSASSPGLSYGYTF. The chain combines TRBV20-1 with TRBJ1-2, with D possibly being TRBD1 (5 bases). The germline V and J ends were trimmed by 3 bases and 4 bases, with 15 bases remaining between them. This CDR3 comprises 14 residues. Germline lookup yields CDR1 DFQATT and CDR2 SNEGSKA (reference sequence).

The chain carries TRBV6-1 and TRBJ1-1, with TRBD1 matching over 9 bases. CDR3 length: 13 amino acids. Germline V gene data show CDR1 as MNHNS and CDR2 as SASEGT. V was pared by 6 bases and J by 9 bases, with 8 bases of the junction left unmatched. Here the CDR3 DNA reads TGTGCCAGCAGCTCTCCGGGACAGGGTAAAGCTTTCTTT. Translating gives CASSSPGQGKAFF.

V gene TRBV7-2 combines with J gene TRBJ1-2; 9 bases are shared with TRBD1. The V and J ends lost 2 bases and 8 bases, in that order; junction bases with no gene match: 15. The CDR3 has 17 amino acids. Germline V gene sequence: CDR1 SGHTA, CDR2 FQGNSA. DNA of the CDR3: TGTGCCAGCAGCTTAACCCCGACAGGGGGACCATATCTCGGCTACACCTTC. It yields the protein CASSLTPTGGPYLGYTF.

The chain couples TRBV7-9 to TRBJ2-3; possibly TRBD1 for D (6 bases). The CDR3 contains 15 residues. Per germline, CDR1 SEHNR and CDR2 FQNEAQ (reference sequence). V lost 3 bases to trimming and J lost 1 base, with 11 bases between them. The CDR3 region has the DNA TGTGCCAGCAGCTTTAGGGCAGGGGGCACAGATACGCAGTATTTT. This codes for CASSFRAGGTDTQYF.

The genes are TRBV3-1 (or the pseudogene TRBV3-2) and TRBJ2-5, with 9 bases aligning to TRBD2. This CDR3 is 15 amino acids long. Losses at the gene ends were 6 bases for V and 2 bases for J; bases not matched to a gene: 7. Germline loops: CDR1 LGHDT, CDR2 YNNKEL (reference sequence). CDR3 DNA sequence: TGTGCCAGCAGTACAGCGGGGGGATATCAAGAGACCCAGTACTTC. Translating it yields CASSTAGGYQETQYF.

This chain connects TRBV18 to TRBJ1-1; D is perhaps TRBD1 (5 bases). The CDR3 runs to 13 residues. CDR1 and CDR2 from the germline V gene are KGHSH and LQKENI. V was shortened by 4 bases and J by 3 bases, with 9 bases between the two germline ends. The CDR3 region is CASSQGFDTEAFF. Written as DNA, the CDR3 is TGTGCCAGCTCACAGGGGTTTGACACTGAAGCTTTCTTT. Looking up the rest from reference TRBV18 and TRBJ1-1 gives the full variable domain: NAGVMQNPRHLVRRRGQEARLRCSPMKGHSHVYWYRQLPEEGLKFMVYLQKENIIDESGMPKERFSAEFPKEGPSILRIQQVVRGDSAAYFCASSQGFDTEAFFGQGTRLTVV.

The table lists this clone with a count of one. V gene TRBV2 combines with J gene TRBJ2-3; TRBD2 is a possible D gene (5 bases). V shed 6 bases and J shed 2 bases, with 9 bases lying between them. This CDR3 comprises 13 residues. Germline V gives CDR1 SNHLY, CDR2 FYNNEI. CDR3 sequence reads: CASRAGDTDTQYF. The CDR3 bases are TGTGCCAGCAGGGCCGGGGACACAGATACGCAGTATTTT.